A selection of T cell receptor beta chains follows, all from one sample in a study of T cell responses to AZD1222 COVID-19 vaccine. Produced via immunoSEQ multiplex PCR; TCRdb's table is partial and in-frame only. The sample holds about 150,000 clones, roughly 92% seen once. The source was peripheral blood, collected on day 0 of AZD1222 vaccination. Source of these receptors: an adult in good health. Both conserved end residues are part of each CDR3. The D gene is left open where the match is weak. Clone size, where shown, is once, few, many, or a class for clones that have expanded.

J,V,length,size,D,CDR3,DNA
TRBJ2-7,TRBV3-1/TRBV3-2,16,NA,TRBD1,CASSDNSRQGAYEQYF,TGTGCCAGCAGCGATAATTCACGGCAGGGGGCCTACGAGCAGTACTTC
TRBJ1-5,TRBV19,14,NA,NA,CASSTTGTNQPQHF,TGTGCCAGTAGTACAACAGGGACCAATCAGCCCCAGCATTTT
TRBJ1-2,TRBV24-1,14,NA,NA,CATSDLPPGDGYTF,TGTGCCACCAGTGATTTACCCCCGGGGGATGGCTACACCTTC
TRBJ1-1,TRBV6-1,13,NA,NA,CASSEWGVTEAFF,TGTGCCAGCAGTGAATGGGGGGTCACTGAAGCTTTCTTT
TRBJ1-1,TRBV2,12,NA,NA,CASSEGARKAFF,TGTGCCAGCAGTGAAGGCGCCCGTAAGGCTTTCTTT
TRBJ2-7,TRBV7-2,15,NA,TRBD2,CASSFRREGGYEQYF,TGTGCCAGCAGCTTCAGGCGGGAGGGCGGATACGAGCAGTACTTC
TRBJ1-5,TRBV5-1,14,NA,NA,CASSSTAGNQPQHF,TGCGCCAGCAGCTCCACCGCGGGTAATCAGCCCCAGCATTTT
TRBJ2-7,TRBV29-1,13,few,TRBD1,CSVPGQGKNEQYF,TGCAGCGTCCCGGGACAGGGGAAGAACGAGCAGTACTTC
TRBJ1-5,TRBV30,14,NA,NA,CAWSASSANQPQHF,TGTGCCTGGAGTGCTAGTTCGGCCAATCAGCCCCAGCATTTT
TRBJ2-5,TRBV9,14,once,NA,CASSVLPGAETQYF,TGTGCCAGCAGCGTCCTCCCCGGGGCGGAGACCCAGTACTTC
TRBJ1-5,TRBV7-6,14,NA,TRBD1,CASSPDRAGQPQHF,TGTGCCAGCAGCCCCGACAGGGCGGGGCAGCCCCAGCATTTT
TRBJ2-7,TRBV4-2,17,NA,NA,CASSQDDRGQFTYEQYF,TGTGCCAGCAGCCAAGATGATCGGGGGCAGTTTACCTACGAGCAGTACTTC
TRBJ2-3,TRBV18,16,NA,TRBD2,CASSPPGLAETDTQYF,TGTGCCAGCTCACCACCGGGACTAGCGGAAACAGATACGCAGTATTTT
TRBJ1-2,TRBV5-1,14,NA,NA,CASSLEGRFYGYTF,TGCGCCAGCAGCCTCGAGGGCCGTTTCTATGGCTACACCTTC
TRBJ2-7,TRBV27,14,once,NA,CASSFSGPSYEQYF,TGTGCCAGCAGTTTCTCGGGTCCATCCTACGAGCAGTACTTC
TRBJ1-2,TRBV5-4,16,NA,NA,CASSPIRGSRGGGYTF,TGTGCCAGCAGCCCCATCCGGGGCAGCAGGGGAGGTGGCTACACCTTC
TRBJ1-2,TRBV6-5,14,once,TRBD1,CASSKRQGAYGYTF,TGTGCCAGCAGTAAAAGACAGGGGGCCTATGGCTACACCTTC
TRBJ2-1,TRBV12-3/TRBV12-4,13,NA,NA,CASSRLGVNEQFF,TGTGCCAGCAGTCGACTAGGGGTGAATGAGCAGTTCTTC
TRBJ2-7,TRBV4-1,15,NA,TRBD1,CASSQDDRVGDEQYF,TGCGCCAGCAGCCAAGACGACAGGGTAGGTGACGAGCAGTACTTC
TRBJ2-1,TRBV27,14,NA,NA,CASSSLGLNNEQFF,TGTGCCAGCAGTTCCCTAGGGCTCAACAATGAGCAGTTCTTC
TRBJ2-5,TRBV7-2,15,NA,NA,CASSPWVGRGETQYF,TGTGCCAGCAGCCCCTGGGTGGGAAGAGGAGAGACCCAGTACTTC
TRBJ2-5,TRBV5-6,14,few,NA,CASSTAGYQETQYF,TGTGCCAGCAGTACCGCAGGGTACCAAGAGACCCAGTACTTC
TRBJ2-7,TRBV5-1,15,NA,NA,CASSLAGLSSYEQYF,TGCGCCAGCAGCTTGGCCGGGCTTAGCTCCTACGAGCAGTACTTC
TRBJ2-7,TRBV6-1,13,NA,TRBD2,CASTDGGIYEQYF,TGTGCCAGCACCGACGGGGGGATCTACGAGCAGTACTTC
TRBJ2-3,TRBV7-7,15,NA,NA,CASAASSGSTDTQYF,TGTGCTAGCGCCGCGAGTAGCGGCAGCACAGATACGCAGTATTTT
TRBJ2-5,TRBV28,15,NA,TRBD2,CASRTGTSGMGTQYF,TGTGCCAGCAGGACCGGGACTAGCGGCATGGGGACCCAGTACTTC
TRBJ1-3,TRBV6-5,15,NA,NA,CASSIRDGSGNTIYF,TGTGCCAGCAGCATCCGGGACGGCTCTGGAAACACCATATATTTT
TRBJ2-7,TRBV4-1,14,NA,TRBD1,CASSQTGSSYEQYF,TGCGCCAGCAGCCAGACAGGGAGCTCCTACGAGCAGTACTTC
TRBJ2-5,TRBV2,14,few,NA,CASSEGSFGETQYF,TGTGCCAGCAGTGAGGGCAGTTTTGGGGAGACCCAGTACTTC
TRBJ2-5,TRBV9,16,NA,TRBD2,CASSPGLAWGQETQYF,TGTGCCAGCAGCCCTGGACTAGCATGGGGACAAGAGACCCAGTACTTC
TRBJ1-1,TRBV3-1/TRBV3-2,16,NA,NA,CASSQQATWGGTEAFF,TGTGCCAGCAGCCAACAGGCAACCTGGGGGGGCACTGAAGCTTTCTTT
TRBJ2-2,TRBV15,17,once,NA,CATRKTSGARNTGELFF,TGTGCCACCAGGAAAACCTCAGGGGCGCGGAACACCGGGGAGCTGTTTTTT
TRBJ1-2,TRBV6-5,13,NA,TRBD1,CASTMTGNYGYTF,TGTGCCAGCACTATGACAGGGAACTATGGCTACACCTTC
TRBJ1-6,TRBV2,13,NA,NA,CASRGQTESPLHF,TGTGCCAGCAGAGGACAAACCGAATCACCCCTCCACTTT
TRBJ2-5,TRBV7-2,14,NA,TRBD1,CASSTGQGLQTQYF,TGTGCCAGCAGCACCGGACAGGGGCTACAGACCCAGTACTTC
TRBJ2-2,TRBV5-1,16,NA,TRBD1,CASSGQGAVSTGELFF,TGCGCCAGCAGCGGACAGGGGGCGGTATCCACCGGGGAGCTGTTTTTT
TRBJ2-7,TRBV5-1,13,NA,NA,CASSSSFRAEQYF,TGCGCCAGCAGCTCCTCCTTCCGTGCCGAGCAGTACTTC
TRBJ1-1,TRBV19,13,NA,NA,CASAYTLNTEAFF,TGTGCCAGTGCCTATACTTTGAACACTGAAGCTTTCTTT
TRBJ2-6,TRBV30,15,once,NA,CAWNAGAPGANVLTF,TGTGCCTGGAATGCTGGGGCCCCTGGGGCCAACGTCCTGACTTTC
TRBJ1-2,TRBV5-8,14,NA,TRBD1,CASSPGQGAGGYTF,TGTGCCAGCAGCCCGGGACAGGGGGCAGGTGGCTACACCTTC
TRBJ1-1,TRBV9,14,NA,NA,CASSVNGGKTEAFF,TGTGCCAGCAGCGTAAATGGGGGAAAAACTGAAGCTTTCTTT
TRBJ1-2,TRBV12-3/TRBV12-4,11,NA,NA,CASSQNYGYTF,TGTGCCAGCAGCCAAAACTATGGCTACACCTTC
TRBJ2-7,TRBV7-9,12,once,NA,CASSLVHGEQYF,TGTGCCAGCAGCTTAGTCCACGGCGAGCAGTACTTC
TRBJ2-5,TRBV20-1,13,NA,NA,CSASDRRQETQYF,TGCAGTGCTAGTGACAGGCGACAAGAGACCCAGTACTTC
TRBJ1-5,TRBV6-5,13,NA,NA,CASSLRVGQPQHF,TGTGCCAGCAGCCTCAGGGTGGGGCAGCCCCAGCATTTT